Given below is one TCR beta chain in context. The source of the sample is a study of blood T cell repertoires in COVID-19. Germline lookup yields CDR1 LGHNA and CDR2 YNFKEQ. V gave up 0 bases and J gave up 10 bases; unmatched junction bases: 3. The length of the CDR3 is 13 residues. Clones were read by immunoSEQ multiplex PCR, and TCRdb kept only the in-frame ones, dropping some. The sample has almost 300,000 clones; about 88% are singletons. The V gene is TRBV4-2, the J gene TRBJ2-1, with 7 bases aligning to TRBD2. The source is a man aged 65 to 85 with acute or convalescent COVID-19. The source material was peripheral blood. CDR3 region: CASSQDQAGEQFF. In DNA form, the CDR3 reads TGTGCCAGCAGCCAAGATCAAGCGGGAGAGCAGTTCTTC.